These 7 T cell receptor beta chains originate from one sample sequenced in a study of T cell repertoires in cytomegalovirus infection. Their target antigens are unknown. MiXCR, applied by TCRdb to the reads, yields one record per CDR3 protein. This table holds 20,000 to 25,000 distinct CDR3 sequences, 35% to 45% found once. Sequencing used CD8+ T cells from cultured PBMCs, obtained from culture after CMV antigen stimulation. These receptors were obtained from a human donor in good health (CMV status not recorded). Some clones in this sample may be carry-over from other donors' samples.

In its sample, this clonotype was seen many times. The V and J genes are TRBV7-6 and TRBJ1-4, with D unclear. The V end was cut by 6 bases, the J end by 0 bases, with 11 bases between. This CDR3 region has 15 residues. Germline CDR1 SGHVS, CDR2 FNYEAQ. The CDR3 nucleotides read TGTGCCAGCAGTCCATCAGGTGCAACTAATGAAAAACTGTTTTTT. Its translation is CASSPSGATNEKLFF. The full variable domain, rest sourced from reference TRBV7-6 and TRBJ1-4, is GAGVSQSPRYKVTKRGQDVALRCDPISGHVSLYWYRQALGQGPEFLTYFNYEAQQDKSGLPNDRFSAERPEGSISTLTIQRTEQRDSAMYRCASSPSGATNEKLFFGSGTQLSVL.

This clonotype showed up just a few times. The chain carries TRBV4-3 and TRBJ2-1, with D possibly TRBD2 on 6 matching bases. With 3 bases removed from V and 0 bases from J, the gap between germline ends came to 15 bases. Germline CDR1 is LGHNA and CDR2 is YSLEER. This CDR3 region has 17 residues. CDR3: CASSQDDTDYSYNEQFF. The CDR3, as DNA: TGCGCCAGCAGCCAGGACGACACGGACTACTCCTACAATGAGCAGTTCTTC.

The chain couples TRBV12-3 or TRBV12-4 to TRBJ1-1; 9 bases fit TRBD1. This CDR3 has 14 amino acids. J was trimmed by 4 bases and V by 1 base; bases with no gene match: 1. The CDR3 here is CASSLVTGGTEAFF. In DNA form, the CDR3 reads TGTGCCAGCAGTTTAGTGACAGGGGGCACTGAAGCTTTCTTT.

The rearrangement links TRBV2 to TRBJ2-2; tentative D call: TRBD1 (6 bases). The germline V gene encodes CDR1 SNHLY and CDR2 FYNNEI. Trimming stripped 2 bases from V and 5 bases from J, with 12 bases between. The CDR3 totals 15 residues. CDR3 sequence reads: CASSEIRGTTGELFF. The CDR3, as DNA: TGTGCCAGCAGTGAAATCAGGGGCACGACCGGGGAGCTGTTTTTT.

This clonotype came up many times. This chain uses TRBV7-8 with TRBJ2-1; 9 bases fit TRBD1. Germline V gives CDR1 SGHVS, CDR2 FQNEAQ. The V and J ends lost 5 bases and 7 bases, in that order; junction bases with no gene match: 6. The CDR3 spans 14 residues. DNA for the CDR3: TGTGCCAGCAGCCAGAGGGACAGGGTGAATGAGCAGTTCTTC. Its protein product is CASSQRDRVNEQFF.

The CDR3 DNA is TGCGCCAGCAGCCAAAAGTCAGAAAATCAGCCCCAGCATTTT. This encodes CASSQKSENQPQHF. The gene calls are TRBV4-3 and TRBJ1-5, with D unresolved. The CDR3 extends over 14 amino acids. V was clipped by 2 bases and J by 4 bases, with 9 bases between them. Germline V gene lookup returns CDR1 LGHNA and CDR2 YSLEER.

The V gene is TRBV7-2, the J gene TRBJ2-5; D is perhaps TRBD1 (6 bases). Germline CDR1 reads SGHTA; CDR2 reads FQGNSA. Trimming cost V 0 bases and J 2 bases, with 7 bases left between them. This CDR3 region has 14 residues. The CDR3 protein is CASSLATGQETQYF. In nucleotides, the CDR3 is TGTGCCAGCAGCTTAGCGACAGGACAAGAGACCCAGTACTTC.